This T cell receptor beta chain was captured by sequencing in a study of PD-L1 blockade in urothelial cancer. Study-level information: Blood drawn 3 weeks (second dose) and 6 weeks after treatment start was analyzed. Blood-derived samples held a median around 130,000 T cells.

The CDR3 spans 14 residues. With 2 bases removed from V and 7 bases from J, the gap between germline ends came to 12 bases. Germline lookup yields CDR1 LNHNV and CDR2 YYDKDF (reference sequence). Repertoires were generated with immunoSEQ multiplex PCR, while TCRdb's copy carries only in-frame clones and drops some. The sample has roughly 42,000 clones; more than 75% are singletons. Sequencing used PBMCs, obtained around atezolizumab (anti-PD-L1) treatment. This sequence was found in a man in his 70s with urothelial cancer. The genes are TRBV15 and TRBJ2-1; D remains unclear. The CDR3 nucleotides are TGTGCCACCAGCAGACCTGACAAACTTAATGAGCAGTTCTTC. Amino acids: CATSRPDKLNEQFF.